Ten or more counts support the clone carrying this TCR beta chain. Antigen specificity is unknown. For TCR beta, libraries came from iRepertoire HTBI primers and Arm-PCR of CDR3 regions. TCRdb passed the multiplex PCR reads through MiXCR, listing each CDR3 protein once. The table includes roughly 320,000 distinct CDR3 sequences, roughly 17% detected once. Germline V lookup: CDR1 MDHEN, CDR2 SYDVKM. Trimming took 6 bases from V and 2 from J, leaving 12 bases between them. The CDR3 spans 14 residues. This record belongs to a study of regulatory T cells in long-lasting Graves disease. The time point here: newly diagnosed GD, antithyroid drugs for less than 3 months. With RNA extracted from PBMCs as input, the TCR library was made. The study's findings and limits: Newly diagnosed disease favored TRBV20-1 and TRBJ2-1 over persistent disease.

Another study also made use of these data, one on T cells in Graves' hyperthyroidism and ophthalmopathy. Per that study: HTBI primers were used for first-round RT-PCR of the TCR CDR3.

The receptor was isolated from a man in his forties with Graves disease. This sample comprised peripheral blood mononuclear cells (PBMCs), obtained at new diagnosis, from a patient treated with antithyroid drugs. V usage is TRBV28 and J usage is TRBJ2-3; D remains ambiguous. The CDR3 nucleotides are TGTGCCAGCAGCTCCGGGTTCTTCACAGATACGCAGTATTTT. It encodes CASSSGFFTDTQYF.